The source of this T cell receptor beta chain is a study of blood T cell repertoires in COVID-19. Across the whole study: Material from acute and convalescent COVID-19 was sourced from the United States, Italy and Spain. Nucleic acid was either cDNA or gDNA, and it came from T cells, B-cell-depleted T cells, or PBMCs.

Original methodology: Nucleated cell number was recorded as an estimate derived from reference gene primer amplification. Sequencing was performed with immunoSEQ multiplex PCR; in TCRdb, only in-frame clones are kept and a portion is missing. Clonal size and the V and J genes are those of that table, whereas D and trimming came from the DNA. The table records roughly 230,000 clones, roughly 80% of them present only once. CDR3 length: 16 amino acids. J was trimmed by 1 base and V by 6 bases; bases with no gene match: 6. CDR1 SGDLS and CDR2 YYNGEE come from the germline V gene. The chain joins TRBV9 to TRBJ2-2; 10 bases agree with TRBD2. This clonotype was sampled from a woman in her fifties or sixties with active or convalescent COVID-19. The material sequenced was peripheral blood. Here the CDR3 reads CASKPSSGGNTGELFF. CDR3 DNA sequence: TGTGCCAGCAAACCATCTAGCGGGGGGAACACCGGGGAGCTGTTTTTT.